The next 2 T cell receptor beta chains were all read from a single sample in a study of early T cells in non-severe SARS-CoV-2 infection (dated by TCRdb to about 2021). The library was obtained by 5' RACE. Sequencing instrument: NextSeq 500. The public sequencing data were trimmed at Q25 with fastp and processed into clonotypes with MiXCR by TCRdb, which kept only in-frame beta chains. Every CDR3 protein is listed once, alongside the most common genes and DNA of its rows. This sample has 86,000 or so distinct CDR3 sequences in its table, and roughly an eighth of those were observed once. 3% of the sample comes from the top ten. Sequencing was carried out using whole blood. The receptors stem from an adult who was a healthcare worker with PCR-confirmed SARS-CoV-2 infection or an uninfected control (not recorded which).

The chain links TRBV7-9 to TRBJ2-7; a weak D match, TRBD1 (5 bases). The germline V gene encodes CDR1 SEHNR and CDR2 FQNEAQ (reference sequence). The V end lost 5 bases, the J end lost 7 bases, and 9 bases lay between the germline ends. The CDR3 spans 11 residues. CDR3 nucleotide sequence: TGTGCCAGCAGCGATCAGGGAGAGCAGTACTTC. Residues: CASSDQGEQYF.

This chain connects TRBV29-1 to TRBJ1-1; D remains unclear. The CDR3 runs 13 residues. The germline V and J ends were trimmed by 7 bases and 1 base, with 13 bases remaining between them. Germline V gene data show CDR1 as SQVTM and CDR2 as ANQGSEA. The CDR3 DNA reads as TGCAGCGGTGACCCAATGGGGAACACTGAAGCTTTCTTT. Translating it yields CSGDPMGNTEAFF.